Shown below are 5 T cell receptor beta chains from a single sample sequenced in a study of blood T cell repertoires in COVID-19. Repertoires were generated with immunoSEQ multiplex PCR, while TCRdb's copy carries only in-frame clones and drops some. In the table there are 300,000 to 350,000 clones, approximately 83% of which are singletons. Sequencing was carried out using PBMCs or T cells enriched from blood (not recorded which). All receptors derive from a man aged 25-45 years who had recovered from COVID-19.

The rearrangement links TRBV7-9 to TRBJ1-2; D is unclear. This CDR3 is 13 amino acids long. V shed 5 bases and J shed 1 base, with 8 bases lying between them. Germline V gene lookup returns CDR1 SEHNR and CDR2 FQNEAQ (reference sequence). This CDR3 is CASSGQLNYGYTF. The CDR3 coding sequence is TGTGCCAGCAGCGGGCAGCTTAACTATGGCTACACCTTC. The full variable domain, completed using reference TRBV7-9 and TRBJ1-2, is DTGVSQNPRHKITKRGQNVTFRCDPISEHNRLYWYRQTLGQGPEFLTYFQNEAQLEKSRLLSDRFSAERPKGSFSTLEIQRTEQGDSAMYLCASSGQLNYGYTFGSGTRLTVV.

The chain employs TRBV10-3 and TRBJ1-5, with 7 bases lining up with TRBD1. There are 12 residues in the CDR3. Germline CDR1 is ENHRY and CDR2 is SYGVKD. V was clipped by 7 bases and J by 5 bases; unmatched bases: 2. CDR3 in amino acids: CAIKDRDQPQHF. DNA for the CDR3: TGTGCCATCAAAGACAGGGATCAGCCCCAGCATTTT.

Turning to this clone: Relative to the germline gene, one junction end is altered; a read error may explain this. The chain recombines TRBV7-9 with TRBJ1-4; TRBD1 might be the D (6 bases). The CDR3 has 13 amino acids. The germline V gene has CDR1 SEHNR and CDR2 FQNEAQ (reference sequence). The CDR3 sequence is CASSRGADEKLFF. The CDR3 DNA sequence: TGTGCCAGCAGCCGGGGGGCAGATGAGAAACTGTTTTTT.

The chain combines TRBV5-1 with TRBJ1-2, with 8 positions matching TRBD1. Losses at the gene ends were 4 bases for V and 8 bases for J; bases not matched to a gene: 4. CDR1 and CDR2 (germline): SGHRS, YFSETQ. This CDR3 region has 12 residues. The CDR3 nucleotides read TGCGCCAGCAGCCAGGACAGGGAAGGCTACACCTTC. It specifies CASSQDREGYTF.

J is TRBJ2-1 and V is TRBV24-1, with 14 bases lining up with TRBD2. Germline CDR1 is KGHDR and CDR2 is SFDVKD. The J segment lost 7 bases and the V segment lost 3 bases, leaving 4 bases of the junction unmatched. This CDR3 is built from 16 residues. The CDR3 coding sequence is TGTGCCACCAGTGATGCGACTAGCGGGGGGGCTAATGAGCAGTTCTTC. Protein: CATSDATSGGANEQFF.